This T cell receptor beta chain comes out of a study of T cells in Graves' hyperthyroidism and ophthalmopathy. The investigators amplified TCR beta CDR3 regions from RNA transcripts. The HTBI set primed first-round TCR CDR3 RT-PCR. TCRdb reanalysed the multiplex PCR reads using MiXCR and keeps one entry per CDR3 protein. This sample has 400,000 to 550,000 distinct CDR3 sequences; less than 25% occur once, and the top ten carry 11%. Germline V gene sequence: CDR1 PRHDT, CDR2 FYEKMQ (reference sequence). This CDR3 has 16 residues. V was trimmed by 5 bases and J by 2 bases, leaving 16 bases between them. This clonotype occurred many times. What it binds is unknown. Study-wide findings and caveats: Most thyroid clonotypes with frequency above 0.001 were detected in blood.

PBMCs were derived from 10 ml fresh peripheral blood. The chain links TRBV13 to TRBJ1-3; a possible D gene is TRBD1 (5 bases). The specimen was blood. The clonotype was recovered from a woman aged 25 to 39 with Graves' ophthalmopathy. DNA for the CDR3: TGTGCCAGCAGCATCTTCGGTCGGGGGGCTGGAAACACCATATATTTT. It is translated as CASSIFGRGAGNTIYF.